Listed here is a single T cell receptor beta chain. The sample has other DNA sequences that encode this CDR3 too. The CDR3 spans 13 residues. The germline CDR1 and CDR2 sequences are SEHNR and FQNEAQ (reference sequence). Trimming removed 5 bases from V and 3 bases from J, with 10 bases in between. Assay used: immunoSEQ multiplex PCR; TCRdb lists only in-frame clones, some missing. The data contain 2 million or so clones, about 95% of them singletons. The naive CD8 fraction comprised CD45RO-negative cells positively selected for CCR7 and excluded terminally differentiated effector memory CD45RA+ cells. These data belong to a study of shared clonotypes between healthy human individuals.

This rearrangement joins TRBV7-9 to TRBJ1-1; D unresolved. The specimen sequenced was naive CD8+ T cells sorted from blood. The origin of this receptor is a young man in good health. CDR3 loop: CASSLGGDTEAFF. The CDR3 DNA is TGTGCCAGCAGCCTGGGTGGGGACACTGAAGCTTTCTTT.